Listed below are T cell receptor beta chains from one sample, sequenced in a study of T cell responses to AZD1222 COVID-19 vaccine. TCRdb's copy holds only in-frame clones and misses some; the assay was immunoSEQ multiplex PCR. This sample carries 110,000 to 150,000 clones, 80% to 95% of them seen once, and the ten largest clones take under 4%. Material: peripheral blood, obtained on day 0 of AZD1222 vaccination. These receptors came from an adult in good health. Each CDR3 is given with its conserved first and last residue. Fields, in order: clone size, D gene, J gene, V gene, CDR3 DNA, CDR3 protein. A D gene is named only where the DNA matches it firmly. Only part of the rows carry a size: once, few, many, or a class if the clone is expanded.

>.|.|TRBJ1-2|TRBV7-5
TGTGTCAGAAGCTTAGCTCGATCTTCCGATGGCTACACCTTC
CVRSLARSSDGYTF
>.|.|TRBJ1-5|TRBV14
TGTGCCAGCAGCCAAGGCTTGGCTCAGCCCCAGCATTTT
CASSQGLAQPQHF
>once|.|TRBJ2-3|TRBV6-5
TGTGCCAGCAGTTACGGGGCGATCACAGATACGCAGTATTTT
CASSYGAITDTQYF
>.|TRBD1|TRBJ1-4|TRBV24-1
TGTGCCACCAGTGATGCGACAGGGCCGAATGAAAAACTGTTTTTT
CATSDATGPNEKLFF
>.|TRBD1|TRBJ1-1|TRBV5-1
TGCGCCAGCAGCTTGGAGGGGGGACAGGGGTCCACTGAAGCTTTCTTT
CASSLEGGQGSTEAFF
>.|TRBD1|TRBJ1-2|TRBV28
TGTGCCAGCAAGGGACAGCCTAACTATGGCTACACCTTC
CASKGQPNYGYTF
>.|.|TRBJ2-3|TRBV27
TGTGCCAGCAGTTTATGGCCATCTAGCACAGATACGCAGTATTTT
CASSLWPSSTDTQYF
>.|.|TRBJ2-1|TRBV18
TGTGCCAGCTCACCCCGCAGGGACGATGAGCAGTTCTTC
CASSPRRDDEQFF
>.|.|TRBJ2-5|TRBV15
TGTGCCACCAGCCTGACCCGACACTCCCAAGAGACCCAGTACTTC
CATSLTRHSQETQYF
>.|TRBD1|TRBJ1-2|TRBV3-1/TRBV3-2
TGTGCCAGCAGCGTGGGACAGCGCTATGGCTACACCTTC
CASSVGQRYGYTF
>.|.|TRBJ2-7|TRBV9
TGTGCCAGCAGCTCCCGACAGGCTTCCTACGAGCAGTACTTC
CASSSRQASYEQYF
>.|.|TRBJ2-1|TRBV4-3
TGCGCCAGCAGCCAAGATTTTGCCAGGGGCAATGAGCAGTTCTTC
CASSQDFARGNEQFF
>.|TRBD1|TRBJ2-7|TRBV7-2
TGTGCCAGCAGCCCCCGGACAGGGACCTCCTACGAGCAGTACTTC
CASSPRTGTSYEQYF
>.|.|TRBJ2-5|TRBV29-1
TGCAGCGTTGTGGGTATGAGGCTAAAAGAGACCCAGTACTTC
CSVVGMRLKETQYF
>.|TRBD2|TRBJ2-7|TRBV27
TGTGCCAGCAGTTTATCGCTCCGACTAGCGGAGAACTACGAGCAGTACTTC
CASSLSLRLAENYEQYF
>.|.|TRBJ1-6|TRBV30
TGTGCCGGAGGGGCAGGGAATTCACCCCTCCACTTT
CAGGAGNSPLHF
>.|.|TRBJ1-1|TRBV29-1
TGCAGCGTCCAATCCGGGAGGAACACTGAAGCTTTCTTT
CSVQSGRNTEAFF
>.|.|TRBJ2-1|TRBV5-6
TGTGCCAGCAGCTTGGTATCGGACTCAAACAATGAGCAGTTCTTC
CASSLVSDSNNEQFF
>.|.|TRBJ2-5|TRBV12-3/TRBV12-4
TGTGCCAGCAGTTTAAACAGCCAAGAGACCCAGTACTTC
CASSLNSQETQYF
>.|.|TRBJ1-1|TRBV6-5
TGTGCCAGCAAGCAAGGCGTGAACACTGAAGCTTTCTTT
CASKQGVNTEAFF
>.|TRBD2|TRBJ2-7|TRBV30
TGTGCCTGGAGCCTTGGGTCTAGCGGAACCTACGAGCAGTACTTC
CAWSLGSSGTYEQYF
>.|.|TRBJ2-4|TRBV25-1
TGTGCCAGCAGTGGAAACATTCAGTACTTC
CASSGNIQYF